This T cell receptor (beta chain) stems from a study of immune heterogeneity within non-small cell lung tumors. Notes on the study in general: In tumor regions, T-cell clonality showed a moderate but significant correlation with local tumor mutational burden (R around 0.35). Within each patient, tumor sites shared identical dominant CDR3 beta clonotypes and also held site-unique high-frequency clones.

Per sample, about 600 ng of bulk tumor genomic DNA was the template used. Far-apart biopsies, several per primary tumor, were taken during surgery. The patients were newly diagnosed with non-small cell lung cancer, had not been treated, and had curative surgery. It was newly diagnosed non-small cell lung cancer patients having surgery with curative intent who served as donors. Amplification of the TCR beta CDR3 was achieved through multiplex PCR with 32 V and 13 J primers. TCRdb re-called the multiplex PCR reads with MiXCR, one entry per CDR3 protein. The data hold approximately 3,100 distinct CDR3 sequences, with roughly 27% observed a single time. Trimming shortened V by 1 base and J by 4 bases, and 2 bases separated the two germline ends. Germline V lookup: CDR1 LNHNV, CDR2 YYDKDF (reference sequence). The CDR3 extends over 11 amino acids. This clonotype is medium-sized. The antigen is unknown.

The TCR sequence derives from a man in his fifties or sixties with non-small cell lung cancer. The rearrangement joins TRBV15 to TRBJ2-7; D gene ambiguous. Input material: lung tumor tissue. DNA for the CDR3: TGTGCCACCAGCAGAGGGTACGAGCAGTACTTC. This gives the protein CATSRGYEQYF.